The next 12 T cell receptor beta chains were all read from a single sample in a study of beta chain features in type 1 diabetes. Sequencing targeted expressed TCRB transcripts, as all isolated RNA had been reverse transcribed. TCRdb's copy holds only in-frame clones and misses some; the assay was immunoSEQ multiplex PCR. The table includes under 450,000 clones, about 15% detected once. The sequencing input was naive CD4+ T cells from blood. Receptors were obtained from a man under 40 in good health.

The chain employs TRBV30 and TRBJ2-4, with a weak D call TRBD2 (5 bases). The CDR3 is 15 residues long. V was trimmed by 3 bases and J by 1 base, leaving 13 bases between them. Looked up from germline, CDR1 is GTSNPN and CDR2 is SVGIG (reference sequence). CDR3 in DNA: TGTGCCTGGAGGCCCACACTAGATGCCAAAAACATTCAGTACTTC. It codes for CAWRPTLDAKNIQYF. Full variable domain (outside the CDR3, taken from reference TRBV30 and TRBJ2-4): SQTIHQWPATLVQPVGSPLSLECTVEGTSNPNLYWYRQAAGRGLQLLFYSVGIGQISSEVPQNLSASRPQDRQFILSSKKLLLSDSGFYLCAWRPTLDAKNIQYFGAGTRLSVL.

V usage is TRBV5-1 and J usage is TRBJ2-4; TRBD2 aligns across 11 bases. V lost 3 bases and J lost 9; bases outside the gene matches: 5. The CDR3 has 14 amino acids. CDR1 SGHRS and CDR2 YFSETQ come from the germline V gene. The CDR3 protein is CASSWSGTSGIQYF. The CDR3 region has the DNA TGCGCCAGCAGCTGGTCCGGGACTAGCGGCATTCAGTACTTC.

In its sample, this clone was seen a few times. V and J are TRBV9 and TRBJ2-5; 7 nucleotides align to TRBD2. The germline gives CDR1 SGDLS, CDR2 YYNGEE. CDR3 length: 14 residues. V was clipped by 0 bases and J by 5 bases; unmatched bases: 4. This chain's CDR3 is CASSVASGRETQYF. CDR3 sequence (DNA): TGTGCCAGCAGCGTAGCTAGCGGAAGGGAGACCCAGTACTTC.

This clone was seen a few times. The chain couples TRBV7-9 to TRBJ2-1; D gene unclear. This CDR3 contains 12 residues. CDR1 is SEHNR and CDR2 is FQNEAQ in the germline V gene (reference sequence). Trimming cost V 1 base and J 9 bases, with 7 bases left between them. DNA of the CDR3: TGTGCCAGCAGCTTAGAGACTCGTGAGCAGTTCTTC. Protein: CASSLETREQFF.

This chain joins TRBV7-9 and TRBJ1-2; D possibly corresponds to TRBD1 (5 bases). This CDR3 is 14 amino acids long. V gave up 5 bases and J gave up 3 bases, with 13 bases separating them. Germline CDR1 is SEHNR and CDR2 is FQNEAQ (reference sequence). CDR3 region: CASSPRGIDYGYTF. The DNA of the CDR3 is TGTGCCAGCAGCCCTAGGGGAATTGACTATGGCTACACCTTC.

There are a few counts of this clone. The rearrangement uses TRBV10-3 and TRBJ2-3; 11 nucleotides align to TRBD2. This CDR3 is 13 amino acids long. Per germline, CDR1 ENHRY and CDR2 SYGVKD. V was clipped by 10 bases and J by 3 bases; unmatched bases: 3. DNA for the CDR3: TGTGCCACCGTAGCGGGAGGGACAGATACGCAGTATTTT. This codes for CATVAGGTDTQYF.

In this sample, this clone turned up a few times. The J gene is TRBJ1-1, the V gene TRBV19; D perhaps matches TRBD1 (6 bases). The CDR3 loop spans 15 amino acids. The germline V gene encodes CDR1 LNHDA and CDR2 SQIVND (reference sequence). Trimming took off 5 bases at V and 0 bases at J, with 13 bases between the two ends. The CDR3 reads CASSPGQFLNTEAFF. The CDR3 DNA sequence: TGTGCCAGTAGTCCAGGACAGTTCCTGAACACTGAAGCTTTCTTT. Filled out from reference TRBV19 and TRBJ1-1, the complete variable domain reads DGGITQSPKYLFRKEGQNVTLSCEQNLNHDAMYWYRQDPGQGLRLIYYSQIVNDFQKGDIAEGYSVSREKKESFPLTVTSAQKNPTAFYLCASSPGQFLNTEAFFGQGTRLTVV.

This clone was found once. The rearrangement uses TRBV7-9 and TRBJ1-6; unclear D gene. The CDR3 has 13 residues. Germline CDR1 SEHNR, CDR2 FQNEAQ (reference sequence). Deletions cut 8 bases from V and 0 bases from J, with 5 bases between. CDR3 in amino acids: CASGSSYNSPLHF. DNA of the CDR3: TGTGCCAGCGGGAGCTCCTATAATTCACCCCTCCACTTT.

CDR3 nucleotides: TGTGCCAGCAGCTTAACAGACGGAGTTTATGGCTACACCTTC. Translation gives CASSLTDGVYGYTF. V usage is TRBV7-2 and J usage is TRBJ1-2, with D uncertain. The V and J ends lost 2 bases and 5 bases respectively, with 12 bases between them. This CDR3 is 14 amino acids long. The germline gives CDR1 SGHTA, CDR2 FQGNSA.

The chain employs TRBV27 and TRBJ2-2, with D unclear. V lost 8 bases and J lost 5, with 15 bases in between. Germline CDR1 is MNHEY and CDR2 is SMNVEV (reference sequence). The CDR3 extends over 14 amino acids. The CDR3 sequence is CASLGARLTGELFF. The CDR3 bases are TGTGCCAGCCTGGGCGCCAGATTAACCGGGGAGCTGTTTTTT.

The V call is TRBV7-2, the J call TRBJ2-1; TRBD1 matches 8 bases. The CDR3 is made up of 16 amino acids. Germline trimming cut 5 bases from V and 7 bases from J; bases unmatched to any gene: 13. Germline CDR1 reads SGHTA; CDR2 reads FQGNSA. The CDR3 DNA sequence: TGTGCCAGCAGCCGCAGGCGTCAGGGGGCGTTTAATGAGCAGTTCTTC. It translates to CASSRRRQGAFNEQFF.

The rearrangement joins TRBV2 to TRBJ2-5; possible D gene TRBD2, 5 bases. Germline assignment: CDR1 SNHLY and CDR2 FYNNEI. CDR3 length: 16 residues. The V end was cut by 4 bases, the J end by 0 bases, with 15 bases between. CDR3 residues: CASSAGMGANQETQYF. The CDR3 DNA sequence: TGTGCCAGCAGTGCGGGTATGGGAGCGAACCAAGAGACCCAGTACTTC.